This record concerns one TCR beta chain sequence. Time point meaning: pre-treatment sample, taken before nivolumab and TIL therapy. The libraries were made with immunoSEQ v3. Repertoires were generated with immunoSEQ multiplex PCR, while TCRdb's copy carries only in-frame clones and drops some. Among approximately 53,000 clones listed, roughly 85% were seen once. This sample is drawn from a study of TIL therapy for anti-PD-1-resistant metastatic lung cancer. The wider study: Half of patients were current or former smokers.

The V gene lost 4 bases and the J gene lost 8 bases, with 18 bases spanning the gap. The CDR3 has 15 residues. Germline V gene lookup returns CDR1 SGHAT and CDR2 FQNNGV. This specimen consisted of blood, obtained at baseline. V and J are TRBV11-2 and TRBJ2-1; the D gene is possibly TRBD2 (5 bases). This clonotype was obtained from a woman between 30 and 80 years old with non-small cell lung cancer. Here the CDR3 DNA reads TGTGCCAGCAGCTGGAGCGGCGACCTGGACGATGAGCAGTTCTTC. Translation gives CASSWSGDLDDEQFF.